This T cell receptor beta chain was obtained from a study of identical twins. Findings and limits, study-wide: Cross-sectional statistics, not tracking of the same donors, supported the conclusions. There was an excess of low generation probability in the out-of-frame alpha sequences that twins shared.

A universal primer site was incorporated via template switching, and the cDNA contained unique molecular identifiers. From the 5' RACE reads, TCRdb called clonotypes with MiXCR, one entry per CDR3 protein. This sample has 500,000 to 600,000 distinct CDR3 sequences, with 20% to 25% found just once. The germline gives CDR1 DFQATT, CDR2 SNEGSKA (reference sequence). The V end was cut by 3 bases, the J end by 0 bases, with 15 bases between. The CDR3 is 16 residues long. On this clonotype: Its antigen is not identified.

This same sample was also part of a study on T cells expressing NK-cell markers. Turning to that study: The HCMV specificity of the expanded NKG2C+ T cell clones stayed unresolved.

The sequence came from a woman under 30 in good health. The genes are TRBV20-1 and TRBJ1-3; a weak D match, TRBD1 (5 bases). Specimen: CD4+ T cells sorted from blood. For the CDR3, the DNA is TGCAGTGCTAGTGGGGCGGCCACCGACTCTGGAAACACCATATATTTT. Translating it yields CSASGAATDSGNTIYF.